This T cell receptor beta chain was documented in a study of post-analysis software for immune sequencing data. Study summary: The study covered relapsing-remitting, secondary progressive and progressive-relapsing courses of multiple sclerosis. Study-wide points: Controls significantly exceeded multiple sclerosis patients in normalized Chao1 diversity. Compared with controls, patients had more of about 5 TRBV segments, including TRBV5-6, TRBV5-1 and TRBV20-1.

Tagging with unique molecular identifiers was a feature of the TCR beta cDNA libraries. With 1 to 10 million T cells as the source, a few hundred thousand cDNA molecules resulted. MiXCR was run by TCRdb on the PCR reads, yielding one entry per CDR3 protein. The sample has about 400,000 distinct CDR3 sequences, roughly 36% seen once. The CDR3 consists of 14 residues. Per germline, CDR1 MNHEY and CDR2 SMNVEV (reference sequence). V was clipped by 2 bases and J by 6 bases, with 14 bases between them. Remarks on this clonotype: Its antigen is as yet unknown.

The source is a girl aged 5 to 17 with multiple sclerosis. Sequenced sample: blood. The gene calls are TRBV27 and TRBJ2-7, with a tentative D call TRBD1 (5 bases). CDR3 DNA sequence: TGTGCCAGCAGTTTAGGGCAGGGCTTCTCCGAGCAGTACTTC. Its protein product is CASSLGQGFSEQYF.